Sequencing of this T cell receptor beta chain was carried out in a study of T-cell reconstitution after alpha-beta-depleted transplantation in children. Overall study results and limits: One year post-transplant, T-cell counts and diversity were largely derived from T cells produced anew. Several hundred expanded graft clones reportedly gave rise to the alpha-beta T cells present about two months after transplant. At day 60, the high TCRbeta diversity found in some patients originated from recipient T cells and thymic progenitors that had survived.

This clonotype was picked up many times. Its cognate antigen is unknown. There are 15 residues in the CDR3. CDR1 and CDR2 from the germline V gene are DFQATT and SNEGSKA (reference sequence). The V segment lost 2 bases and the J segment 8 bases; nucleotides outside the gene matches: 10. Unique molecular identifiers featured in how the TCRbeta library was prepared. TCRdb processed the PCR reads anew with MiXCR; each CDR3 protein has one entry. The profile shows 550,000 to 600,000 distinct CDR3 sequences, 20% to 25% of them singletons. The source was PBMCs, mostly from graft donor cells, collected 360 days after TCRalphabeta/CD19-depleted stem cell transplant. J is TRBJ2-1 and V is TRBV20-1; TRBD2 agrees at 9 bases. The receptor was isolated from a boy in the first two years of life who had a stem cell transplant for acute myeloid leukemia, so the T cells may come from the graft donor. CDR3 residues: CSARYPRGGKYEQFF. The CDR3 nucleotides read TGCAGTGCTAGATACCCGCGGGGGGGCAAGTATGAGCAGTTCTTC.